One sample yielded the 30 T cell receptor beta chains listed below, sequenced in a study of cytomegalovirus exposure and HLA in healthy donors. PCR was performed using 60 Vbeta and 13 Jbeta primers. The assay was immunoSEQ multiplex PCR, and TCRdb's table has in-frame clones only and misses some. In all, the sample yields 200,000 to 250,000 clones. Sequences were obtained from PBMCs. The receptors stem from a girl aged 2-10 years in good health and CMV-seropositive.

This chain connects TRBV28 to TRBJ2-5; D remains ambiguous. The CDR3 sequence is 11 residues long. The germline gives CDR1 MDHEN, CDR2 SYDVKM. The ends were cut back, 5 bases at V and 10 bases at J, with 11 bases in the middle. CDR3 bases: TGTGCCAGCAGTGCCAACTACGACCAGTACTTC. It is translated as CASSANYDQYF.

The genes are TRBV10-3 and TRBJ2-3; 9 bases agree with TRBD2. V lost 5 bases to trimming and J lost 0 bases; unmatched junction nucleotides: 9. The CDR3 loop spans 17 amino acids. Germline CDR1 reads ENHRY; CDR2 reads SYGVKD. CDR3 loop: CAISFPRAGGSTDTQYF. The CDR3 DNA sequence: TGTGCCATCAGTTTCCCGAGGGCGGGAGGGAGCACAGATACGCAGTATTTT.

V usage is TRBV25-1 and J usage is TRBJ1-1, with D unresolved. Trimming stripped 9 bases from V and 1 base from J, with 12 bases between. This CDR3 has 13 amino acids. CDR1 is MGHDK, CDR2 SYGVNS, per germline. The CDR3 DNA follows: TGTGCCAGTGCACGGGTCGGGAACACTGAAGCTTTCTTT. This codes for CASARVGNTEAFF.

The chain recombines TRBV7-9 with TRBJ1-5; 8 bases fit TRBD1. Germline V lookup: CDR1 SEHNR, CDR2 FQNEAQ (reference sequence). J gave up 4 bases and V 1 base, and 3 bases lay outside the gene matches. The CDR3 has 15 amino acids. The CDR3 DNA reads TGTGCCAGCAGCTTAGACGACAGGGGAAATCAGCCCCAGCATTTT. Protein: CASSLDDRGNQPQHF.

The rearrangement links TRBV6-4 to TRBJ1-2; 7 positions match TRBD1. CDR3 length: 13 residues. CDR1 MRHNA and CDR2 SNTAGT come from the germline V gene. The V gene end was trimmed by 6 bases and the J gene end by 2 bases; junction bases not matched to a gene: 3. The CDR3 reads CASRQGINYGYTF. The CDR3 DNA follows: TGTGCCAGCAGACAGGGGATAAACTATGGCTACACCTTC.

This chain uses TRBV28 with TRBJ2-3; no clear D gene. The length of the CDR3 is 15 residues. The V gene's germline CDR1 is MDHEN and CDR2 SYDVKM. Trimming stripped 2 bases from V and 6 bases from J, with 15 bases between. CDR3 nucleotides: TGTGCCAGCAGTTTAGCGGAACGGCTCCGCGATACGCAGTATTTT. Its protein is CASSLAERLRDTQYF.

The chain is built from TRBV28 and TRBJ1-2, with 11 bases aligning to TRBD1. There are 15 residues in the CDR3. Trimming took 6 bases from V and 5 from J; bases not matched to a gene: 8. Germline CDR1 reads MDHEN; CDR2 reads SYDVKM. In nucleotides, the CDR3 is TGTGCCAGCAGCTGGACAGGGGGCGAGTATTATGGCTACACCTTC. As protein: CASSWTGGEYYGYTF.

The J gene is TRBJ1-2, the V gene TRBV10-2; D not resolved. The CDR3 is 13 residues long. In germline, CDR1 is WSHSY, CDR2 SAAADI. The V end lost 9 bases, the J end lost 2 bases, and 13 bases lay between the germline ends. Here the CDR3 reads CASLPGRNYGYTF. The CDR3 DNA sequence: TGCGCCAGTCTGCCCGGGAGGAACTATGGCTACACCTTC.

V gene TRBV5-4 combines with J gene TRBJ2-5, with 9 bases that match TRBD2. J gave up 4 bases and V 4 bases, and 8 bases lay outside the gene matches. CDR1 is SGHNT, CDR2 YYREEE, per germline (reference sequence). There are 15 residues in the CDR3. For the CDR3, the DNA is TGTGCCAGCAGCCCTGGGACTAGCATTCGAGAGACCCAGTACTTC. Protein: CASSPGTSIRETQYF.

The V call is TRBV5-1, the J call TRBJ2-7, with TRBD2 matching 10 bases. Germline CDR1 SGHRS, CDR2 YFSETQ. This CDR3 region has 14 residues. The ends lost 3 bases at V and 7 bases at J; junction bases unmatched: 7. DNA of the CDR3: TGCGCCAGCAGCTCGACTAGCGGGTCCTCTGAGCAGTACTTC. Protein product: CASSSTSGSSEQYF.

This chain connects TRBV18 to TRBJ1-1; 7 positions match TRBD1. From germline, CDR1 is KGHSH and CDR2 LQKENI. The CDR3 has 18 amino acids. The V and J ends lost 6 bases and 4 bases, in that order; junction bases with no gene match: 20. The CDR3 DNA follows: TGTGCCAGCTCTCCTAACCGCGTAGGTGCCGGGACAGCCACTGAAGCTTTCTTT. Its translation: CASSPNRVGAGTATEAFF.

This sequence joins TRBV27 and TRBJ2-7; 9 nucleotides match TRBD1. The V gene's germline CDR1 is MNHEY and CDR2 SMNVEV (reference sequence). This CDR3 contains 15 residues. The V gene end was trimmed by 6 bases and the J gene end by 4 bases; junction bases not matched to a gene: 10. The CDR3 spells CASSLGQGNRYEQYF. The CDR3 DNA follows: TGTGCCAGCAGCTTAGGACAGGGGAATCGGTACGAGCAGTACTTC.

This chain joins TRBV4-1 and TRBJ1-4; unclear D gene. The germline V and J ends were trimmed by 0 bases and 5 bases, with 13 bases remaining between them. CDR3 length: 16 amino acids. Germline CDR1 MGHRA, CDR2 YSYEKL. The CDR3 nucleotides are TGCGCCAGCAGCCAAGATTCTGGGAGAGGGAATGAAAAACTGTTTTTT. It encodes CASSQDSGRGNEKLFF.

V gene TRBV11-2 combines with J gene TRBJ2-5; weak D call: TRBD2 (6 bases). Trimming removed 5 bases from V and 5 bases from J, with 18 bases in between. CDR1 and CDR2 (germline): SGHAT, FQNNGV. This CDR3 comprises 15 residues. Here the CDR3 DNA reads TGTGCCAGCAGCACCCAGGGACTTAAAGAGGAGACCCAGTACTTC. Encoded protein: CASSTQGLKEETQYF. The full variable domain, completed using reference TRBV11-2 and TRBJ2-5, is EAGVAQSPRYKIIEKRQSVAFWCNPISGHATLYWYQQILGQGPKLLIQFQNNGVVDDSQLPKDRFSAERLKGVDSTLKIQPAKLEDSAVYLCASSTQGLKEETQYFGPGTRLLVL.

The chain is built from TRBV6-1 and TRBJ2-5, with a weak D call TRBD1 (5 bases). From germline, CDR1 is MNHNS and CDR2 SASEGT. This CDR3 contains 13 residues. The V and J ends lost 3 bases and 9 bases respectively, with 14 bases between them. The CDR3 loop reads CASSEEGVGAQYF. DNA for the CDR3: TGTGCCAGCAGTGAGGAAGGGGTTGGGGCCCAGTACTTC.

The chain carries TRBV7-9 and TRBJ1-1; 7 bases match TRBD1. This CDR3 spans 13 amino acids. The junction had 4 bases not matched to a gene; V was cut back by 5 bases and J by 4 bases. Germline V CDR1 and CDR2: SEHNR, FQNEAQ (reference sequence). CDR3 bases: TGTGCCAGCAGCGACAGGGACACCACTGAAGCTTTCTTT. This sequence encodes CASSDRDTTEAFF.

The CDR3: CAGGGSSYEQYF. CDR3 DNA: TGTGCCGGGGGGGGCAGCTCCTACGAGCAGTACTTC. The J gene is TRBJ2-7, the V gene TRBV7-2; D might be TRBD2 (7 bases). CDR3 length: 12 residues. V shed 11 bases and J shed 0 bases, with 11 bases lying between them. CDR1 and CDR2 from the germline V gene are SGHTA and FQGNSA.

The V call is TRBV6-6, the J call TRBJ2-5, with TRBD2 as a possible D gene (5 bases). The DNA end lines up better with TRBJ2-7; the J call may be wrong. Germline CDR1 reads MNHNY; CDR2 reads SVGAGI (reference sequence). CDR3 length: 13 amino acids. CDR3 protein: CASSYLEVYEQYF. DNA of the CDR3: TGTGCCAGCAGTTACCTGGAGGTCTACGAGCAGTACTTC.

J is TRBJ2-1 and V is TRBV30, with 7 bases lining up with TRBD2. V shed 7 bases, J shed 0 bases, and the junction held 6 bases outside the gene matches. The CDR3 runs to 14 residues. CDR1 and CDR2 (germline): GTSNPN, SVGIG (reference sequence). CDR3 amino acids: CALTSGNSYNEQFF. CDR3 nucleotides: TGTGCCTTGACGAGCGGGAACTCCTACAATGAGCAGTTCTTC.

The rearrangement links TRBV2 to TRBJ1-1; perhaps TRBD1 as D (6 bases). Trimming stripped 6 bases from V and 1 base from J, with 15 bases between. The CDR3 is made up of 15 amino acids. Germline CDR1 reads SNHLY; CDR2 reads FYNNEI. DNA for the CDR3: TGTGCCAGCAGCGGACAGATTTTAAAGAACACTGAAGCTTTCTTT. Its translation: CASSGQILKNTEAFF.

This chain uses TRBV19 with TRBJ2-5; 12 bases match TRBD2. Germline lookup yields CDR1 LNHDA and CDR2 SQIVND (reference sequence). J lost 2 bases, V lost 4 bases, and 5 bases had no gene match. The CDR3 runs 16 residues. CDR3 coding DNA: TGTGCCAGTAGTAGCCAACTAGCGGGAGGTCAAGAGACCCAGTACTTC. Its protein is CASSSQLAGGQETQYF.

The rearrangement uses TRBV28 and TRBJ1-5; possibly TRBD1 for D (5 bases). CDR1 is MDHEN and CDR2 is SYDVKM in the germline V gene. Trimming shortened V by 4 bases and J by 3 bases, and 10 bases separated the two germline ends. This CDR3 comprises 14 residues. The DNA of the CDR3 is TGTGCCAGCAGTTCGGGACTCCACAATCAGCCCCAGCATTTT. This sequence encodes CASSSGLHNQPQHF.

V usage is TRBV20-1 and J usage is TRBJ2-7; D may be TRBD1 (5 bases). CDR1 is DFQATT, CDR2 SNEGSKA, per germline (reference sequence). The CDR3 length is 11 residues. Trimming stripped 8 bases from V and 5 bases from J, with 13 bases between. CDR3 in DNA: TGCAGTCCCCAGGGTTTGGACGAGCAGTACTTC. Its protein product is CSPQGLDEQYF.

The CDR3 DNA sequence: TGTGCCATCAGTGGGGGATTGGGACAGGGACTCAGGAATGGGGCCAACGTCCTGACTTTC. The encoded protein is CAISGGLGQGLRNGANVLTF. The chain links TRBV10-3 to TRBJ2-6; 9 bases fit TRBD1. The junction had 16 bases not matched to a gene; V was cut back by 4 bases and J by 3 bases. CDR3 size: 20 residues. Germline V gene data show CDR1 as ENHRY and CDR2 as SYGVKD.

This chain uses TRBV27 with TRBJ2-5; D possibly corresponds to TRBD1 (5 bases). The V and J ends lost 5 bases and 5 bases respectively, with 15 bases between them. This CDR3 spans 14 amino acids. Germline assignment: CDR1 MNHEY and CDR2 SMNVEV (reference sequence). The CDR3 DNA reads TGTGCCAGCAGTAACGTGGGGCTAGTGGAGACCCAGTACTTC. It yields the protein CASSNVGLVETQYF.

The chain combines TRBV6-1 with TRBJ2-2, with a weak D call TRBD2 (5 bases). V was shortened by 4 bases and J by 7 bases, with 10 bases between the two germline ends. The CDR3 extends over 13 amino acids. Germline values: CDR1 MNHNS, CDR2 SASEGT. The CDR3 region is CASSVSAGGELFF. In nucleotides, the CDR3 is TGTGCCAGCAGTGTGTCTGCGGGCGGGGAGCTGTTTTTT.

J is TRBJ2-7 and V is TRBV29-1; 12 positions agree with TRBD1. The CDR3 consists of 15 residues. Germline V gene sequence: CDR1 SQVTM, CDR2 ANQGSEA. After removal of 2 bases from V and 7 bases from J, the junction contained 9 bases not matched to a gene. CDR3 bases: TGCAGCGTTGAAATAAGAGGGGACAGGGGGCTTGAGCAGTACTTC. As protein: CSVEIRGDRGLEQYF.

The chain links TRBV29-1 to TRBJ2-7, with D perhaps TRBD1 (9 bases). Trimming pared 7 bases from V and 3 bases from J, leaving 16 bases between. Looked up from germline, CDR1 is SQVTM and CDR2 is ANQGSEA. The CDR3 extends over 13 amino acids. The CDR3 protein is CSAGQGTSYEQYF. CDR3 DNA sequence: TGCAGCGCCGGACAGGGGACTAGCTACGAGCAGTACTTC.

This chain uses TRBV5-6 with TRBJ2-5, with 7 nucleotides matching TRBD2. Germline CDR1 is SGHDT and CDR2 is YYEEEE. Germline trimming cut 0 bases from V and 4 bases from J; bases unmatched to any gene: 12. The CDR3 runs 17 residues. The DNA of the CDR3 is TGTGCCAGCAGCTTGGGATGGGAGGGGACCCCAAGAGAGACCCAGTACTTC. This sequence encodes CASSLGWEGTPRETQYF.

Comment on this clone: This specimen includes other DNA sequences encoding the same CDR3. This chain uses TRBV10-2 with TRBJ2-3, with a tentative D call TRBD1 (6 bases). This CDR3 comprises 12 residues. Germline V gene lookup returns CDR1 WSHSY and CDR2 SAAADI. Trimming stripped 3 bases from V and 5 bases from J, with 6 bases between. CDR3: CASSEGGDTQYF. CDR3 DNA sequence: TGCGCCAGCAGTGAAGGGGGAGATACGCAGTATTTT.